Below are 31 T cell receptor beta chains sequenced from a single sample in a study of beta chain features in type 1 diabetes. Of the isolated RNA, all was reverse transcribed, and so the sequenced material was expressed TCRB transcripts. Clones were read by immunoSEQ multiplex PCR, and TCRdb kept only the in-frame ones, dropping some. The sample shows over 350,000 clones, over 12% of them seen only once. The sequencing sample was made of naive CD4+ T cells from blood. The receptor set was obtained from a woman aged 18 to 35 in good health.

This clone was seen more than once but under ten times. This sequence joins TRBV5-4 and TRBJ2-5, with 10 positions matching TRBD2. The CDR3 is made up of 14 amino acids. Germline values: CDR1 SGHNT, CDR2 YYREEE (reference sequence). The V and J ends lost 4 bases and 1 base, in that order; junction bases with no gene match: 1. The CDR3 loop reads CASSRTSGQETQYF. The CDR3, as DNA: TGTGCCAGCAGCAGGACTAGCGGCCAAGAGACCCAGTACTTC.

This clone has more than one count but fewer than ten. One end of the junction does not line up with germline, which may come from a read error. The CDR3: CSASQPYSLVF. The CDR3 DNA follows: TGCAGTGCTAGCCAACCCTACTCGCTTGTTTTT. The chain is built from TRBV20-1 and TRBJ1-4; D not certain. Germline V gives CDR1 DFQATT, CDR2 SNEGSKA (reference sequence). This CDR3 contains 11 residues.

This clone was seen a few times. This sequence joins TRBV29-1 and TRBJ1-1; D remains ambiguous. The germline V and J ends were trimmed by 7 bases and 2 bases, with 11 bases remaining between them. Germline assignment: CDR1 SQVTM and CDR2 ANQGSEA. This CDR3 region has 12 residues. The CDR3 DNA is TGCAGCGCAACACCATTCAACACTGAAGCTTTCTTT. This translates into CSATPFNTEAFF. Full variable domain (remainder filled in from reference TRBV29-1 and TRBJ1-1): SAVISQKPSRDICQRGTSLTIQCQVDSQVTMMFWYRQQPGQSLTLIATANQGSEATYESGFVIDKFPISRPNLTFSTLTVSNMSPEDSSIYLCSATPFNTEAFFGQGTRLTVV.

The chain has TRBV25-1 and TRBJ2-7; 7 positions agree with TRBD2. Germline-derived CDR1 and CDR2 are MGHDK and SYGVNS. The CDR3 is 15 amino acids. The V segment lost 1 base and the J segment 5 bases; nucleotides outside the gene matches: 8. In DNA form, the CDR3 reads TGTGCCAGCAGTGAATTGGGCGGGAGAAACCACGAGCAGTACTTC. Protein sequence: CASSELGGRNHEQYF.

CDR3 nucleotide sequence: TGTGCCAGCCAGGAGCGGGAGGCCTACAATGAGCAGTTCTTC. Translation: CASQEREAYNEQFF. The chain links TRBV18 to TRBJ2-1; 9 positions match TRBD2. The ends lost 8 bases at V and 2 bases at J; junction bases unmatched: 4. Looked up from germline, CDR1 is KGHSH and CDR2 is LQKENI. CDR3 length: 14 amino acids.

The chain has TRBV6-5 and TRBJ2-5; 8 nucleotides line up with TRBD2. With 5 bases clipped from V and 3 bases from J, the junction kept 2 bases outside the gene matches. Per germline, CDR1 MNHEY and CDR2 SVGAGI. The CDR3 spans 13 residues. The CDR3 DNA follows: TGTGCCAGCAGTACACTAGCGGAAGAGACCCAGTACTTC. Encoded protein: CASSTLAEETQYF.

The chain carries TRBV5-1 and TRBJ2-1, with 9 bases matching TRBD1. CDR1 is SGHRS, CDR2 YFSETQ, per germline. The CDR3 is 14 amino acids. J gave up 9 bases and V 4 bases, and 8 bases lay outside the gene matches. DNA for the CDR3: TGCGCCAGCAGCACGGGACAGGGAAATTTTGAGCAGTTCTTC. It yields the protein CASSTGQGNFEQFF.

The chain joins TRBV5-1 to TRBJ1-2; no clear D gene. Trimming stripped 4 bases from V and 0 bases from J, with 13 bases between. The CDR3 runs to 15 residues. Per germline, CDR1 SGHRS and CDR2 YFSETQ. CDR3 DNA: TGCGCCAGCAGCCCTCAAACGGGTACTAACTATGGCTACACCTTC. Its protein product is CASSPQTGTNYGYTF.

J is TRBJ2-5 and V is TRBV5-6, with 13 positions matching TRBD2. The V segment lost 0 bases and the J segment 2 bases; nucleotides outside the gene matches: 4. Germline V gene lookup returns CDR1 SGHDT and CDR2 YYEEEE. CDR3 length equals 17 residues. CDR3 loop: CASSLELAGGPQETQYF. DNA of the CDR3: TGTGCCAGCAGCTTGGAACTAGCGGGAGGGCCGCAAGAGACCCAGTACTTC.

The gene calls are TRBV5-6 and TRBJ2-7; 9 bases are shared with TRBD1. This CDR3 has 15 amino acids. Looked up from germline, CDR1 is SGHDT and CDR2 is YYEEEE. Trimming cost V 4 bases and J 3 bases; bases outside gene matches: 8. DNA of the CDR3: TGTGCCAGCAGCCGAAAATGGACAGGGGACTACGAGCAGTACTTC. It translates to CASSRKWTGDYEQYF.

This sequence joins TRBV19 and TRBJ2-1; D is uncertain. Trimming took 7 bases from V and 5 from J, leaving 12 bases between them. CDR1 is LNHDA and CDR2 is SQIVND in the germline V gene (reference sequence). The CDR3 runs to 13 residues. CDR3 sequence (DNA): TGTGCCAGTACTTGGCGGAGCGACAATGAGCAGTTCTTC. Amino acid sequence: CASTWRSDNEQFF.

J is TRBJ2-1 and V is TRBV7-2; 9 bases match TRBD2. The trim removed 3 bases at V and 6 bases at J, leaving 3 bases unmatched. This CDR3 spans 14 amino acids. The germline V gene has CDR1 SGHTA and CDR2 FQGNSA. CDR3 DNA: TGTGCCAGCAGCTTCGGGACTAGCTCCAATGAGCAGTTCTTC. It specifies CASSFGTSSNEQFF.

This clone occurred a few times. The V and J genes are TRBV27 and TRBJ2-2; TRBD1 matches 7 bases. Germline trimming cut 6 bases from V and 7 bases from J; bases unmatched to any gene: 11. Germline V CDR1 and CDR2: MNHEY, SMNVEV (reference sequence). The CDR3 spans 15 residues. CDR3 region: CASRNQGVIGGELFF. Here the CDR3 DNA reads TGTGCCAGCAGAAATCAGGGGGTAATCGGCGGGGAGCTGTTTTTT.

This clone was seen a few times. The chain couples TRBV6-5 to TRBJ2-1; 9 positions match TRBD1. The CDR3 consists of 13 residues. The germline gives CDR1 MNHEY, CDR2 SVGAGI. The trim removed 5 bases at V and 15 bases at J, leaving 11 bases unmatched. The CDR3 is CASSEQGARRWFF. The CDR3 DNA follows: TGTGCCAGCAGTGAACAGGGGGCGCGGAGGTGGTTCTTC.

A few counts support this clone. CDR3 in DNA: TGTGCCAGCAGTTTAAGCTTCACCGGGGAGCTGTTTTTT. It yields the protein CASSLSFTGELFF. This sequence joins TRBV27 and TRBJ2-2; D not resolved. V was clipped by 2 bases and J by 4 bases, with 5 bases between them. The CDR3 contains 13 residues. Germline V CDR1 and CDR2: MNHEY, SMNVEV (reference sequence).

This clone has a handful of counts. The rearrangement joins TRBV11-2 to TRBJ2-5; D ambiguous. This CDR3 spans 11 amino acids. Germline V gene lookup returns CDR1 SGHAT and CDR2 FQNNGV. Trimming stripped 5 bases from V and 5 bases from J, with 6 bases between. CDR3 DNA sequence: TGTGCCAGCAGCCGCCAGGAGACCCAGTACTTC. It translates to CASSRQETQYF.

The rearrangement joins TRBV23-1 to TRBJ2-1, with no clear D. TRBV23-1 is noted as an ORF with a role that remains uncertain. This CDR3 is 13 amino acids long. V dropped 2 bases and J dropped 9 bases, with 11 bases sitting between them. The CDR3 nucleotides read TGCGCCAGCAGTCAAGAGTCTATATGTGAGCAGTTCTTC. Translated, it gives CASSQESICEQFF.

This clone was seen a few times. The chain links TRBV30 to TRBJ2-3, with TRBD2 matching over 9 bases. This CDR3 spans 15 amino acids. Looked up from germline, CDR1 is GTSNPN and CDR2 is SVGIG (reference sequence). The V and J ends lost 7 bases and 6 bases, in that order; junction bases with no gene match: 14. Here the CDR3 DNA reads TGTGCCTTCGGGATGGCGGGAGGGGTGGTGGATACGCAGTATTTT. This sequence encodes CAFGMAGGVVDTQYF.

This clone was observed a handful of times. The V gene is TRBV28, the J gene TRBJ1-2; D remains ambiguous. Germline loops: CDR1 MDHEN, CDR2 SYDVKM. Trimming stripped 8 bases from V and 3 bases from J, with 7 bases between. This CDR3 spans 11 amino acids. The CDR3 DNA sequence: TGTGCCAGCGCAGACTACTATGGCTACACCTTC. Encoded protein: CASADYYGYTF.

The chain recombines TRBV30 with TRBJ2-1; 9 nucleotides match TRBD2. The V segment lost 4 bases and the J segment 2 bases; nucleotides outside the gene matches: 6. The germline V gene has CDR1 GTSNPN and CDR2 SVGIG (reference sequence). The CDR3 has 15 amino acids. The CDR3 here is CAWTLAGSAYNEQFF. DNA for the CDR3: TGTGCCTGGACCCTAGCGGGAAGCGCCTACAATGAGCAGTTCTTC.

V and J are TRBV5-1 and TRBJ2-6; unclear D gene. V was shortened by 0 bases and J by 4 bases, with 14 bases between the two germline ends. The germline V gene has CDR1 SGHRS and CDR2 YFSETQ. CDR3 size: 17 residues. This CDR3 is CASSLATGTDGANVLTF. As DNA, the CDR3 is TGCGCCAGCAGCTTGGCCACGGGTACTGACGGGGCCAACGTCCTGACTTTC.

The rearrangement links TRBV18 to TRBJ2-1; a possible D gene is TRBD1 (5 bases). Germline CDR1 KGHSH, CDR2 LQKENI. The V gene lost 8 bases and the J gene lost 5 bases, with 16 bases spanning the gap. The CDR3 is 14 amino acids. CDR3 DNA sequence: TGTGCCAGCCAGGGCAGGGCTGAGGACAATGAGCAGTTCTTC. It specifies CASQGRAEDNEQFF.

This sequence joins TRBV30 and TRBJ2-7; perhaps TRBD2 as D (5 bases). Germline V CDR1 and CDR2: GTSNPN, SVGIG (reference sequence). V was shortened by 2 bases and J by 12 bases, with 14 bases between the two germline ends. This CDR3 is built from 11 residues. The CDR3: CAWSLALDRYF. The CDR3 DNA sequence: TGTGCCTGGAGTCTAGCCCTCGATAGGTACTTC. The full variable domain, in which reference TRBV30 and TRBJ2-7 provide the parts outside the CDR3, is SQTIHQWPATLVQPVGSPLSLECTVEGTSNPNLYWYRQAAGRGLQLLFYSVGIGQISSEVPQNLSASRPQDRQFILSSKKLLLSDSGFYLCAWSLALDRYFGPGTRLTVT.

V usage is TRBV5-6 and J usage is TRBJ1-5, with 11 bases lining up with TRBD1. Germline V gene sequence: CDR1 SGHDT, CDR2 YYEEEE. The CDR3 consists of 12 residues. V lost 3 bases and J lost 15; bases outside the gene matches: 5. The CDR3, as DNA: TGTGCCAGCAGCTCCCGGGACAGGGGGTGGCATTTT. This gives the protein CASSSRDRGWHF.

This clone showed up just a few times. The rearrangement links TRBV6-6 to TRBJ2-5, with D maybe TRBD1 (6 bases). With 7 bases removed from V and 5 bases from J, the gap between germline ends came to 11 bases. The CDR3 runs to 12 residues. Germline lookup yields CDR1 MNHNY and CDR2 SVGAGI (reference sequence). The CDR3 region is CASNGGAETQYF. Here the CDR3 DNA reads TGTGCCAGCAATGGGGGCGCGGAGACCCAGTACTTC.

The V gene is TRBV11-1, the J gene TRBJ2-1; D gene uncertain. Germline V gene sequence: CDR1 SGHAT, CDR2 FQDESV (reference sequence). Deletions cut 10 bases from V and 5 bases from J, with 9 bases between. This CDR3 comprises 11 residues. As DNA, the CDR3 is TGTGCCACTTTCCTAAACAATGAGCAGTTCTTC. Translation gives CATFLNNEQFF.

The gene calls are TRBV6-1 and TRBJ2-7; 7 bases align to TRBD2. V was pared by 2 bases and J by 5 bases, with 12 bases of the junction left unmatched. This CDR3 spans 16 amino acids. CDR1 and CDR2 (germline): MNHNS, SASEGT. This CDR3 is CASSENPRGRNNEQYF. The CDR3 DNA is TGTGCCAGCAGTGAAAACCCCCGCGGGAGAAATAACGAGCAGTACTTC.

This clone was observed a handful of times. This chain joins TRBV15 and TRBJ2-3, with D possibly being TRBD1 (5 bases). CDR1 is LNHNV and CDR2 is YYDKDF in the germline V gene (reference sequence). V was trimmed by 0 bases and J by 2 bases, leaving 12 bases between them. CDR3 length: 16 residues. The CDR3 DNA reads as TGTGCCACCAGCAGAGATCAGGGCAGACCCACAGATACGCAGTATTTT. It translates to CATSRDQGRPTDTQYF.

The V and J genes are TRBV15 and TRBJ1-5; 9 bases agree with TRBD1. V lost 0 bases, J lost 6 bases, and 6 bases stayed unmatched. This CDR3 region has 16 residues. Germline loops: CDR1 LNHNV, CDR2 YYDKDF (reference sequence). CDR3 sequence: CATSRDWDRAAQPQHF. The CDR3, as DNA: TGTGCCACCAGCAGAGATTGGGACAGGGCAGCTCAGCCCCAGCATTTT.

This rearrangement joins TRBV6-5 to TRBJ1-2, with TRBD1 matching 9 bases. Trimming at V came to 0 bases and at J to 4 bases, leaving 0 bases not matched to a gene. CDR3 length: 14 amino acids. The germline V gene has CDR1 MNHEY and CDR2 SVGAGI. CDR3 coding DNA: TGTGCCAGCAGTTACTCGGACAGGGGCTATGGCTACACCTTC. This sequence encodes CASSYSDRGYGYTF.

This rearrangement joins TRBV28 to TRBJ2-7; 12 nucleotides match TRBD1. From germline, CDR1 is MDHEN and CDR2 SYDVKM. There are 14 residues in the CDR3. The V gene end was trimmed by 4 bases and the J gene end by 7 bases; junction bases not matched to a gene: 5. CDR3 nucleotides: TGTGCCAGCAGTTCGGGACAGGGGGCGGAAGAGCAGTACTTC. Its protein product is CASSSGQGAEEQYF.